The 24 T cell receptor beta chains below were found in one sample sequenced in a study of low-dose radiotherapy and immunotherapy resistance in tumors. Both TCRalpha and TCRbeta chains were reverse transcribed with V-gene-specific primers. TCR amplification ran approximately 20 PCR cycles using constant-region and V-primer adapter primers. In TCRdb, the reads were re-called with MiXCR into one record per CDR3 protein. The sample carries roughly 90,000 distinct CDR3 sequences, less than 25% recorded once. This sample's time point: after trial treatment. Treatment defined: LDRT plus nivolumab, ipilimumab, low-dose cyclophosphamide and aspirin (RACIN trial). The sequenced sample was PBMCs, obtained after low-dose radiotherapy plus immunotherapy. These TCRs come from a female donor with ovarian cancer.

At least ten counts were recorded for this clonotype. V gene TRBV7-9 combines with J gene TRBJ2-7, with D perhaps TRBD1 (6 bases). CDR3 size: 12 residues. Trimming took off 5 bases at V and 4 bases at J, with 9 bases between the two ends. Germline CDR1 reads SEHNR; CDR2 reads FQNEAQ (reference sequence). CDR3 sequence: CASSKQGYEQYF. CDR3 in DNA: TGTGCCAGCAGCAAACAGGGTTACGAGCAGTACTTC.

There are many counts of this clonotype. The V and J genes are TRBV12-3 or TRBV12-4 and TRBJ1-6; tentative D call: TRBD1 (5 bases). V was pared by 8 bases and J by 6 bases, with 14 bases between. This CDR3 is built from 14 residues. The CDR3 DNA sequence: TGTGCCAGCCAGCTTGGCCAGGGTAATTCACCCCTCCACTTT. It encodes CASQLGQGNSPLHF.

This clonotype was seen ten or more times. This chain joins TRBV27 and TRBJ2-3, with TRBD1 matching over 7 bases. The ends lost 6 bases at V and 1 base at J; junction bases unmatched: 10. From germline, CDR1 is MNHEY and CDR2 SMNVEV (reference sequence). The CDR3 loop spans 16 amino acids. The CDR3 sequence: CASRGRPGQRTDTQYF. DNA for the CDR3: TGTGCCAGCAGGGGGCGACCGGGACAGCGCACAGATACGCAGTATTTT.

This clonotype was counted a single time. Since a far larger clone is one base different, this is likely a read error. V gene TRBV5-8 combines with J gene TRBJ2-1; D perhaps matches TRBD1 (6 bases). This CDR3 contains 16 residues. Per the germline V gene, CDR1 is SGHTS and CDR2 is YDEGEE. V lost 0 bases and J lost 0, with 10 bases in between. The CDR3 nucleotides are TGTGCCAGCAGCTTGGTGGGGGCTAGCTCCTACAATGAGCAGTTCTTC. Translated, it gives CASSLVGASSYNEQFF. The full variable domain, with the rest looked up from reference TRBV5-8 and TRBJ2-1, is EAGVTQSPTHLIKTRGQQATLRCSPISGHTSVYWYQQALGLGLQFLLWYDEGEERNRGNFPPRFSGRQFPNYSSELNVNALELEDSALYLCASSLVGASSYNEQFFGPGTRLTVL.

A note on this clonotype: A far more abundant clone sits one base away, making this likely a read error. The rearrangement uses TRBV6-1 and TRBJ2-7, with D possibly being TRBD2 (6 bases). The CDR3 has 17 amino acids. Germline V gives CDR1 MNHNS, CDR2 SASEGT. The germline V and J ends were trimmed by 5 bases and 7 bases, with 27 bases remaining between them. The CDR3, as DNA: TGTGCCAGCAGTTACAGGACCCACGGGAGTTTAAGGAATGAGCAGTACTTC. This sequence encodes CASSYRTHGSLRNEQYF.

A word on this clonotype: A much larger clone lies a single base off, so this may be a read error. CDR3 bases: TGCAGTGCTAGAGGCCCCGGACAGAAAATCCCCTACGAGCAGTACTTC. It encodes CSARGPGQKIPYEQYF. The chain has TRBV20-1 and TRBJ2-7, with a tentative D call TRBD1 (6 bases). The V end lost 1 base, the J end lost 2 bases, and 18 bases lay between the germline ends. Germline V CDR1 and CDR2: DFQATT, SNEGSKA (reference sequence). CDR3 length equals 16 residues.

This clonotype was picked up a small number of times. This rearrangement joins TRBV11-3 to TRBJ2-2; possibly TRBD1 or TRBD2 for D (5 bases each). Trimming took 2 bases from V and 6 from J, leaving 16 bases between them. The CDR3 has 16 residues. From germline, CDR1 is SGHNT and CDR2 YENEEA. The CDR3 reads CASSLPARGLPGELFF. Written as DNA, the CDR3 is TGTGCCAGCAGCTTACCGGCGAGGGGCTTACCCGGGGAGCTGTTTTTT. Based on the CDR3 plus reference TRBV11-3 and TRBJ2-2, the full variable domain is EAGVVQSPRYKIIEKKQPVAFWCNPISGHNTLYWYLQNLGQGPELLIRYENEEAVDDSQLPKDRFSAERLKGVDSTLKIQPAELGDSAVYLCASSLPARGLPGELFFGEGSRLTVL.

The chain links TRBV6-5 to TRBJ1-2, with a tentative D call TRBD1 (6 bases). The CDR3 totals 14 residues. Trimming stripped 6 bases from V and 8 bases from J, with 19 bases between. Looked up from germline, CDR1 is MNHEY and CDR2 is SVGAGI. For the CDR3, the DNA is TGTGCCAGCAGCCCCAGGGGAGTGCGGTACGGCTACACCTTC. Protein sequence: CASSPRGVRYGYTF.

This clonotype was seen ten or more times. The chain combines TRBV5-1 with TRBJ2-3, with D uncertain. The germline V and J ends were trimmed by 0 bases and 0 bases, with 5 bases remaining between them. This CDR3 is 14 amino acids long. The germline V gene encodes CDR1 SGHRS and CDR2 YFSETQ. The CDR3 protein is CASSLVGSTDTQYF. The CDR3 nucleotides read TGCGCCAGCAGCTTGGTGGGTAGCACAGATACGCAGTATTTT.

Worth noting for this clonotype: The CDR3 does not close with the conserved phenylalanine or tryptophan, likely indicating a read error. The chain employs TRBV12-3 or TRBV12-4 and TRBJ2-4; perhaps TRBD2 as D (6 bases). CDR3 size: 15 residues. CDR3 loop: CASSNSGVAKNIQYC. The CDR3 region has the DNA TGTGCCAGCAGCAACTCGGGGGTAGCCAAGAACATTCAGTACTGC.

This CDR3 is CASNFFGRETQYF. The CDR3 nucleotides are TGTGCCAGCAATTTTTTTGGGCGGGAGACCCAGTACTTC. V is TRBV28 and J is TRBJ2-5; D unclear. CDR1 is MDHEN and CDR2 is SYDVKM in the germline V gene. There are 13 residues in the CDR3. The V and J ends lost 7 bases and 5 bases respectively, with 14 bases between them.

This clonotype has a count of ten or more. The J gene is TRBJ1-6, the V gene TRBV5-1; no clear D gene. V lost 4 bases and J lost 6, with 8 bases in between. CDR1 and CDR2 from the germline V gene are SGHRS and YFSETQ. This CDR3 is 13 amino acids long. DNA of the CDR3: TGCGCCAGCAGCCCGGCCTTTAATTCACCCCTCCACTTT. Amino acids: CASSPAFNSPLHF.

Details on this clonotype: This likely stems from a read error, as it lies one base from a far larger clone. J is TRBJ2-7 and V is TRBV2, with D perhaps TRBD2 (6 bases). CDR1 and CDR2 from the germline V gene are SNHLY and FYNNEI. The V end was cut by 8 bases, the J end by 7 bases, with 21 bases between. CDR3 length: 14 amino acids. DNA of the CDR3: TGTGCCAGCGGGGGAGGTTCCACCTACAATGAGCAGTACTTC. Residues: CASGGGSTYNEQYF. Based on the CDR3 plus reference TRBV2 and TRBJ2-7, the full variable domain is EPEVTQTPSHQVTQMGQEVILRCVPISNHLYFYWYRQILGQKVEFLVSFYNNEISEKSEIFDDQFSVERPDGSNFTLKIRSTKLEDSAMYFCASGGGSTYNEQYFGPGTRLTVT.

In its sample, this clonotype was seen many times. The CDR3 DNA reads TGTGCCAGCAGCCTCCTAGTCTTCGCTGAAGCTTTCTTT. Protein sequence: CASSLLVFAEAFF. This rearrangement joins TRBV7-9 to TRBJ1-1; D gene unclear. Trimming took 5 bases from V and 6 from J, leaving 13 bases between them. CDR1 and CDR2 (germline): SEHNR, FQNEAQ (reference sequence). This CDR3 has 13 amino acids.

The genes are TRBV27 and TRBJ1-6; D is possibly TRBD1 (6 bases). CDR1 is MNHEY and CDR2 is SMNVEV in the germline V gene (reference sequence). CDR3 length equals 16 residues. Deletions cut 5 bases from V and 0 bases from J, with 11 bases between. The CDR3 protein is CASSQGQSSYNSPLHF. The DNA for the CDR3 is TGTGCCAGCAGTCAAGGACAGAGCTCCTATAATTCACCCCTCCACTTT.

This clonotype has ten or more counts. The genes are TRBV20-1 and TRBJ2-5; 12 bases map to TRBD2. This CDR3 comprises 16 residues. J gave up 0 bases and V 2 bases, and 4 bases lay outside the gene matches. The germline gives CDR1 DFQATT, CDR2 SNEGSKA (reference sequence). The CDR3 DNA is TGCAGTGCTAGAAAGACTAGCGGGGGTTACCAAGAGACCCAGTACTTC. It is translated as CSARKTSGGYQETQYF.

The table lists this clonotype with many counts. The V and J genes are TRBV3-1 and TRBJ2-2; 13 bases are shared with TRBD2. The CDR3 consists of 16 residues. The junction had 6 bases not matched to a gene; V was cut back by 5 bases and J by 6 bases. Per germline, CDR1 LGHDT and CDR2 YNNKEL (reference sequence). The CDR3 loop is CASSSGTSGKSGELFF. CDR3 DNA: TGTGCCAGCAGCTCTGGGACTAGCGGGAAATCCGGGGAGCTGTTTTTT.

This clonotype was observed at least ten times. This chain joins TRBV9 and TRBJ1-5, with TRBD1 identical over 11 bases. Germline trimming cut 3 bases from V and 5 bases from J; bases unmatched to any gene: 4. Germline CDR1 and CDR2: SGDLS and YYNGEE. The CDR3 is made up of 15 amino acids. The CDR3 loop is CASSGGTGGYQPQHF. CDR3 coding DNA: TGTGCCAGCAGCGGCGGGACAGGGGGTTATCAGCCCCAGCATTTT.

This clonotype was observed at least ten times. This rearrangement joins TRBV12-3 or TRBV12-4 to TRBJ1-6, with D perhaps TRBD1 (5 bases). The V end lost 3 bases, the J end lost 10 bases, and 13 bases lay between the germline ends. The CDR3 loop spans 14 amino acids. This CDR3 reads CASSFRRDPSPLHF. Here the CDR3 DNA reads TGTGCCAGCAGTTTTAGGCGGGACCCCTCACCCCTCCACTTT.

The table lists this clonotype with many counts. The rearrangement links TRBV6-2 or TRBV6-3 to TRBJ1-1, with TRBD1 identical over 7 bases. V lost 7 bases and J lost 5; bases outside the gene matches: 7. Germline lookup yields CDR1 MNHEY and CDR2 SVGEGT. There are 13 residues in the CDR3. The CDR3 region has the DNA TGTGCCAGCATGCCAGGGGGGAGGACTGAAGCTTTCTTT. Amino acids: CASMPGGRTEAFF.

This clonotype has a count of ten or more. The chain combines TRBV7-2 with TRBJ1-4; TRBD1 aligns across 7 bases. Trimming at V came to 1 base and at J to 6 bases, leaving 8 bases not matched to a gene. Germline CDR1 SGHTA, CDR2 FQGNSA. The CDR3 is 16 residues long. CDR3 coding DNA: TGTGCCAGCAGCTTAGACCACAGGGGAAGGGATGAAAAACTGTTTTTT. Protein: CASSLDHRGRDEKLFF.

The chain couples TRBV20-1 to TRBJ2-2; 11 bases map to TRBD2. This CDR3 has 16 amino acids. Unmatched junction bases numbered 7, after V lost 6 bases and J lost 1 base. Germline values: CDR1 DFQATT, CDR2 SNEGSKA (reference sequence). This CDR3 is CSAELAGGWNTGELFF. CDR3 bases: TGCAGTGCGGAGCTAGCGGGGGGCTGGAACACCGGGGAGCTGTTTTTT.

This clonotype was counted ten times or more. The chain combines TRBV24-1 with TRBJ2-7, with a tentative D call TRBD1 (5 bases). From germline, CDR1 is KGHDR and CDR2 SFDVKD. The CDR3 has 14 residues. The ends were cut back, 2 bases at V and 4 bases at J, with 11 bases in the middle. The CDR3 DNA sequence: TGTGCCACCAGTGATTCGGGCAGGGCGTACGAGCAGTACTTC. Translated: CATSDSGRAYEQYF.

Concerning this clonotype itself: Since a far larger clone is one base different, this is likely a read error. This chain connects TRBV10-3 to TRBJ2-4; no clear D gene. The CDR3 sequence is 16 residues long. The V and J ends lost 0 bases and 13 bases respectively, with 22 bases between them. Germline V lookup: CDR1 ENHRY, CDR2 SYGVKD. CDR3 residues: CAISESNAPSYNEQYF. Here the CDR3 DNA reads TGTGCCATCAGTGAGTCGAACGCCCCAAGCTACAATGAGCAGTACTTC.